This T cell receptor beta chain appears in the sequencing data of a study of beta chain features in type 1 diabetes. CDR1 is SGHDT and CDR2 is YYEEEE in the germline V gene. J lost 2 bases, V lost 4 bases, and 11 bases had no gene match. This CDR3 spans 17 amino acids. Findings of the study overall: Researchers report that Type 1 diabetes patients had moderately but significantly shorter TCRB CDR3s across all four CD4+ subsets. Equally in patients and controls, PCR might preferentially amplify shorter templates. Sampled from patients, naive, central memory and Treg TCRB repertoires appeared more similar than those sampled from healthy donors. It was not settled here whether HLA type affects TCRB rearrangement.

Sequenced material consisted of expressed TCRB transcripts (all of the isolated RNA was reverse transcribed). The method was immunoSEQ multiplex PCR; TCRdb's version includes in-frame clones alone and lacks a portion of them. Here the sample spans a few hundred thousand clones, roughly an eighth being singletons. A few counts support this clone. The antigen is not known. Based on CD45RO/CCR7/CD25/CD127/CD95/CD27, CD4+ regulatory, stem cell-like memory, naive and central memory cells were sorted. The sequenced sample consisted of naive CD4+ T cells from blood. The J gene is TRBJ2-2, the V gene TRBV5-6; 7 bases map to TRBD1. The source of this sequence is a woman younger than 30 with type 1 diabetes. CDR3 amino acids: CASSPRGWTGNTGELFF. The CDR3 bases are TGTGCCAGCAGCCCCAGAGGTTGGACAGGAAACACCGGGGAGCTGTTTTTT.